This T cell receptor beta chain emerged from a study of CD4 T cells in relation to SARS-CoV-2 and coronaviruses. Overall study context: TCR beta CDR3s were sequenced after roughly 10-day antigen culture of PBMCs.

The length of the CDR3 is 17 residues. After removal of 7 bases from V and 0 bases from J, the junction contained 10 bases not matched to a gene. The V gene's germline CDR1 is LGHDT and CDR2 YNNKEL (reference sequence). TCRdb's table, derived via immunoSEQ multiplex PCR, lists solely in-frame clones and lacks some. The sample has 30,000 to 45,000 clones, about 80% seen once. To note about this clone: Its target is unknown.

Sequenced: memory CD4+ T cells from PBMCs, cultured in vitro. The sequence was collected from an adult with COVID-19. The chain is built from TRBV3-1 (or the pseudogene TRBV3-2) and TRBJ2-1; TRBD2 agrees at 9 bases. CDR3 bases: TGTGCCAGCACCTCTTCCGGACTAGCGCGCTCCTACAATGAGCAGTTCTTC. Translated: CASTSSGLARSYNEQFF.